This T cell receptor (beta chain) was recovered during a study of blood T cell repertoires in COVID-19. Study context: Some COVID-19 samples were acute and others convalescent; all came from the United States, Italy and Spain. The analysed material was cDNA or gDNA that came from T cells, B-cell-depleted T cells, or PBMCs.

Original analysis: Amplification from reference gene primers served as the basis for estimated nucleated cell counts. Profiling relied on immunoSEQ multiplex PCR, and the TCRdb table lists in-frame clones only, not all of them. V, J and clone size reflect that table, while D and trimming were determined from the DNA. The sample yields some 700,000 clones, around 89% seen once. Germline V CDR1 and CDR2: LNHDA, SQIVND (reference sequence). J was trimmed by 7 bases and V by 6 bases; bases with no gene match: 3. This CDR3 region has 13 residues. The chain is built from TRBV19 and TRBJ1-5, with 10 bases that match TRBD1. Input material: peripheral blood. The TCR originated in a woman aged 18-30 years with acute or convalescent COVID-19. CDR3 sequence reads: CASRGTGVQPQHF. The CDR3 coding sequence is TGTGCCAGTAGAGGGACAGGGGTCCAGCCCCAGCATTTT.